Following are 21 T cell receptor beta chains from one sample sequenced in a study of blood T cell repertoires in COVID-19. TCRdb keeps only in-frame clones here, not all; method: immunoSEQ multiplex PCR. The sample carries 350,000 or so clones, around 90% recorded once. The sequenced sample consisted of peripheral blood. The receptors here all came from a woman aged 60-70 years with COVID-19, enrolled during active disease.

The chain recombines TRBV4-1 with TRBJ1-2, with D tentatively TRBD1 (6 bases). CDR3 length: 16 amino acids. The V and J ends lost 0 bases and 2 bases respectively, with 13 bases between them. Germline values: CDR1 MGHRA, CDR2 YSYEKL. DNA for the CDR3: TGCGCCAGCAGCCAAGAGGGGGCCGCGGTCAACTATGGCTACACCTTC. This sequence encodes CASSQEGAAVNYGYTF.

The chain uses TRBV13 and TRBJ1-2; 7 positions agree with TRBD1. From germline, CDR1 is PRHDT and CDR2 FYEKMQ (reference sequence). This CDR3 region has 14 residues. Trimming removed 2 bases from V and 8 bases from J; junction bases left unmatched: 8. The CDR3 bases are TGTGCCAGCAGCTTACGACAGGGAGGAGGGGGCTACACCTTC. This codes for CASSLRQGGGGYTF.

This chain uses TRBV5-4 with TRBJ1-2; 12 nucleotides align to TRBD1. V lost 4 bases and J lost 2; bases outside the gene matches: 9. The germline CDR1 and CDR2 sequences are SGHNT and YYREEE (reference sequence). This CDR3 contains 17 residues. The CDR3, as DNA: TGTGCCAGCAGCACCCGGGACAGGGGGCAGTACAACTATGGCTACACCTTC. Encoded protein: CASSTRDRGQYNYGYTF.

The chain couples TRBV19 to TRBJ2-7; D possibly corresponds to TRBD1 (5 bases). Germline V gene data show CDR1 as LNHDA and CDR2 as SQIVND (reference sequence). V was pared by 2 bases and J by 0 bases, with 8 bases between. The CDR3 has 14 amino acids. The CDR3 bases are TGTGCCAGTAGTATAAGGGGAAGCTCCTACGAGCAGTACTTC. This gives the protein CASSIRGSSYEQYF.

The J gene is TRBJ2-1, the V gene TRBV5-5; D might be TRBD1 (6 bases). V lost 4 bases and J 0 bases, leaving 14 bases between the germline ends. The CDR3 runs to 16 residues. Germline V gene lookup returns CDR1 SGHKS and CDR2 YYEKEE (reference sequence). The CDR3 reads CASSPNTGFSYNEQFF. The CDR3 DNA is TGTGCCAGCAGCCCAAATACAGGGTTCTCCTACAATGAGCAGTTCTTC.

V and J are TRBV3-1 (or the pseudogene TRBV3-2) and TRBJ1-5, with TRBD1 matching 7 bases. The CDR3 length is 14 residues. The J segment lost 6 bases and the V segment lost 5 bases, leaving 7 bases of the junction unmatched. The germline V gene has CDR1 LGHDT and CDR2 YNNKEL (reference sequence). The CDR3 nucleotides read TGTGCCAGCAGCGACAGGGCTGGAACTCAGCCCCAGCATTTT. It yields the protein CASSDRAGTQPQHF.

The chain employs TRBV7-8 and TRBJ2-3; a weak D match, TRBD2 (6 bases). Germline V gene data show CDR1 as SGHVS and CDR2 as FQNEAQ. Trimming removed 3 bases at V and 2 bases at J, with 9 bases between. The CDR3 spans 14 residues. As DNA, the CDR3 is TGTGCCAGCAGCTTTGGGACTCACACAGATACGCAGTATTTT. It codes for CASSFGTHTDTQYF.

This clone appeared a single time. Here the CDR3 reads CASRSGQGPYNEQFF. CDR3 in DNA: TGTGCCAGCAGATCGGGACAGGGTCCCTACAATGAGCAGTTCTTC. The rearrangement links TRBV6-5 to TRBJ2-1; 9 bases are a match to TRBD1. Germline V gene lookup returns CDR1 MNHEY and CDR2 SVGAGI. The CDR3 runs 15 residues. J was trimmed by 2 bases and V by 6 bases; bases with no gene match: 5.

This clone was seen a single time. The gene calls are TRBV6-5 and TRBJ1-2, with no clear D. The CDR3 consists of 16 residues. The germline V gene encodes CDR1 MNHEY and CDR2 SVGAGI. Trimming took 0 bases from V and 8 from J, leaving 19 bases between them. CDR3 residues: CASSYSIGSLRGGYTF. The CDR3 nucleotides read TGTGCCAGCAGTTACTCGATAGGATCCCTGCGCGGGGGCTACACCTTC.

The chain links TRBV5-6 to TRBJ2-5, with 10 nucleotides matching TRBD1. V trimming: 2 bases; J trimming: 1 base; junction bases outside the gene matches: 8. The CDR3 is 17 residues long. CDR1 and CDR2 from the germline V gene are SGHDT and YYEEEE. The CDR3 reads CASSLRQGALLQETQYF. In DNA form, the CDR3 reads TGTGCCAGCAGCTTAAGACAGGGGGCGCTGCTCCAAGAGACCCAGTACTTC.

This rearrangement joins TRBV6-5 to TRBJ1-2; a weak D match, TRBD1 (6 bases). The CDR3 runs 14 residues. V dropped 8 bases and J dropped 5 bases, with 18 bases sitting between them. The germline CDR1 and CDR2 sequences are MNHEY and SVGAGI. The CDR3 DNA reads TGTGCCAGCCGACAGGCGCAAATCAATTATGGCTACACCTTC. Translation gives CASRQAQINYGYTF.

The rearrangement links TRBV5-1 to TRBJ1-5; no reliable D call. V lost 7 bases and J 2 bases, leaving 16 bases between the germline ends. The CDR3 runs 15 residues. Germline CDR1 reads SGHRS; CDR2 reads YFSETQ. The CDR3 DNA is TGCGCCAGCCTACCGGGGTCGGAGGGCAATCAGCCCCAGCATTTT. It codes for CASLPGSEGNQPQHF. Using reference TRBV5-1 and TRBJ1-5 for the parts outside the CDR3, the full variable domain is KAGVTQTPRYLIKTRGQQVTLSCSPISGHRSVSWYQQTPGQGLQFLFEYFSETQRNKGNFPGRFSGRQFSNSRSEMNVSTLELGDSALYLCASLPGSEGNQPQHFGDGTRLSIL.

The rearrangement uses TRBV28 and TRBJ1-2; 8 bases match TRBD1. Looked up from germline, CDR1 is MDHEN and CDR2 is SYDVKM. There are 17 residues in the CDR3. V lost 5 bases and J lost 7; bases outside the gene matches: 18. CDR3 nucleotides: TGTGCCAGCAGTAATATAGATCCGGGACAGGTTCGAAGTGGCTACACCTTC. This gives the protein CASSNIDPGQVRSGYTF.

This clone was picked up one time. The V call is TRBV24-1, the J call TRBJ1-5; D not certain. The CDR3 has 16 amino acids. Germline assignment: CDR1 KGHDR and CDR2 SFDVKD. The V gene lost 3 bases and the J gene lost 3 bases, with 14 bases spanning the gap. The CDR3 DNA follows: TGTGCCACCAGTGATCATCGGTTGCGGAACAATCAGCCCCAGCATTTT. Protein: CATSDHRLRNNQPQHF.

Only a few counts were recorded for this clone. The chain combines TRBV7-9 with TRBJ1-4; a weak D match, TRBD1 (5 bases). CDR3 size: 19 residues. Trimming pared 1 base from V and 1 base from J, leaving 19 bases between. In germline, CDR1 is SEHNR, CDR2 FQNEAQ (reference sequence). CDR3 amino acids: CASSLGTGRGWGTNEKLFF. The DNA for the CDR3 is TGTGCCAGCAGCTTAGGAACCGGAAGGGGCTGGGGAACTAATGAAAAACTGTTTTTT.

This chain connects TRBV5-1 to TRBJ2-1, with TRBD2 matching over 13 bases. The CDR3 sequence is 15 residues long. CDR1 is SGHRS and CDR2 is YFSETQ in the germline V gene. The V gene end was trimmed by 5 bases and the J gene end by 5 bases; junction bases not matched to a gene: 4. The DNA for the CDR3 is TGCGCCAGCAGGCCCGGGACTAGCGGGAACAATGAGCAGTTCTTC. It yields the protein CASRPGTSGNNEQFF.

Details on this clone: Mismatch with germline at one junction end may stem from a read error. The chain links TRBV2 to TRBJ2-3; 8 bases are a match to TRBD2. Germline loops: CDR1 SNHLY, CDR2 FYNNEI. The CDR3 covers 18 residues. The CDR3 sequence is CASREDLGRGAHGDTQYF. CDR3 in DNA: TGTGCCAGCAGAGAAGACCTCGGGCGGGGGGCCCATGGGGATACGCAGTATTTT.

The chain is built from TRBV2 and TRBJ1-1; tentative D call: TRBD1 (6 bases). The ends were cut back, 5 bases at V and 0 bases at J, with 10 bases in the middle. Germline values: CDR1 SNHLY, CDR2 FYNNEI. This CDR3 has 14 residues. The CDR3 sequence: CASSYRVLNTEAFF. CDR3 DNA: TGTGCCAGCAGTTACAGGGTATTGAACACTGAAGCTTTCTTT.

CDR3 DNA sequence: TGTGCCAGCAGAGATACGGGGGGGGCCAACGTCCTGACTTTC. The encoded protein is CASRDTGGANVLTF. The chain uses TRBV28 and TRBJ2-6; D may be TRBD2 (5 bases). V lost 6 bases, J lost 4 bases, and 10 bases lay in between. This CDR3 comprises 14 residues. Germline V gene sequence: CDR1 MDHEN, CDR2 SYDVKM. Complete variable domain (other parts from reference TRBV28 and TRBJ2-6): DVKVTQSSRYLVKRTGEKVFLECVQDMDHENMFWYRQDPGLGLRLIYFSYDVKMKEKGDIPEGYSVSREKKERFSLILESASTNQTSMYLCASRDTGGANVLTFGAGSRLTVL.

CDR3 DNA sequence: TGTGCCAGCAGTGAAATCGGAGCAAATGAGCAGTTCTTC. Its translation is CASSEIGANEQFF. This rearrangement joins TRBV6-1 to TRBJ2-1, with D uncertain. Germline assignment: CDR1 MNHNS and CDR2 SASEGT. CDR3 size: 13 residues. V was clipped by 2 bases and J by 7 bases, with 9 bases between them.

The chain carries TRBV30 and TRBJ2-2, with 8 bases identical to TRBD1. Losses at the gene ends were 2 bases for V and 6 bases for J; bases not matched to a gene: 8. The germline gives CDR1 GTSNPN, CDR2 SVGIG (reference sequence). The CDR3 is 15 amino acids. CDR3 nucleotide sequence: TGTGCCTGGAGTATTCAGGGGGCTTGGGCCGGGGAGCTGTTTTTT. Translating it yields CAWSIQGAWAGELFF.